The next 32 T cell receptor beta chains were all read from a single sample in a study of blood T cell repertoires in COVID-19. The table came from immunoSEQ multiplex PCR; TCRdb's copy has only in-frame clones and leaves some out. The data contain approximately 45,000 clones, around nine tenths of them singletons. The sequencing sample was made of peripheral blood. All receptors derive from a woman in her thirties or forties with acute or convalescent COVID-19.

The rearrangement uses TRBV7-2 and TRBJ2-5; 8 bases fit TRBD2. Looked up from germline, CDR1 is SGHTA and CDR2 is FQGNSA. J was trimmed by 2 bases and V by 5 bases; bases with no gene match: 10. The CDR3 loop spans 16 amino acids. For the CDR3, the DNA is TGTGCCAGCAGCACCCTAATGGCGGGGGGTCAAGAGACCCAGTACTTC. Its translation is CASSTLMAGGQETQYF.

The chain employs TRBV29-1 and TRBJ1-2; 7 bases are a match to TRBD1. Germline-derived CDR1 and CDR2 are SQVTM and ANQGSEA. J was trimmed by 5 bases and V by 2 bases; bases with no gene match: 2. The CDR3 spans 12 residues. As DNA, the CDR3 is TGCAGCGTTGAACGGGACAGTTATGGCTACACCTTC. Protein: CSVERDSYGYTF.

The chain joins TRBV6-4 to TRBJ2-1; no clear D. V was clipped by 0 bases and J by 10 bases, with 10 bases between them. CDR1 and CDR2 from the germline V gene are MRHNA and SNTAGT. The CDR3 totals 13 residues. CDR3 DNA: TGTGCCAGCAGTGACTCGAGGCTCGGGGAGCAGTTCTTC. Translating gives CASSDSRLGEQFF.

The CDR3 is CASSLDAGGGSYEQYF. The DNA of the CDR3 is TGTGCCAGCAGCTTAGACGCAGGGGGAGGTTCCTACGAGCAGTACTTC. V gene TRBV7-2 combines with J gene TRBJ2-7; D is perhaps TRBD1 (7 bases). CDR3 length: 16 residues. Trimming took 1 base from V and 1 from J, leaving 14 bases between them. The germline V gene has CDR1 SGHTA and CDR2 FQGNSA. Combining the CDR3 with reference TRBV7-2 and TRBJ2-7 gives the whole variable domain GAGVSQSPSNKVTEKGKDVELRCDPISGHTALYWYRQSLGQGLEFLIYFQGNSAPDKSGLPSDRFSAERTGGSVSTLTIQRTQQEDSAVYLCASSLDAGGGSYEQYFGPGTRLTVT.

This sequence joins TRBV7-9 and TRBJ2-1; 11 nucleotides line up with TRBD2. This CDR3 has 16 amino acids. Trimming at V came to 4 bases and at J to 8 bases, leaving 10 bases not matched to a gene. In germline, CDR1 is SEHNR, CDR2 FQNEAQ (reference sequence). Written as DNA, the CDR3 is TGTGCCAGCAGCTCGACCGGGACTAGCGGAAGTGATGAGCAGTTCTTC. Protein sequence: CASSSTGTSGSDEQFF.

The DNA of the CDR3 is TGTGCCAGCAGACCGGACAGGGAGGGCCATGGCTACACCTTC. Translated: CASRPDREGHGYTF. The genes are TRBV2 and TRBJ1-2; 8 bases map to TRBD1. The ends lost 6 bases at V and 6 bases at J; junction bases unmatched: 9. Germline lookup yields CDR1 SNHLY and CDR2 FYNNEI. CDR3 length: 14 amino acids.

With regard to this clone: Other DNA sequences in this specimen translate into the identical CDR3. The rearrangement links TRBV5-1 to TRBJ1-2; a possible D gene is TRBD1 (5 bases). The germline V gene has CDR1 SGHRS and CDR2 YFSETQ. V shed 0 bases and J shed 8 bases, with 11 bases lying between them. The CDR3 is 13 amino acids. CDR3 nucleotides: TGCGCCAGCAGCTTGGCGGGGGGTCGGGGCTACACCTTC. This encodes CASSLAGGRGYTF. The variable domain in full, completed from reference TRBV5-1 and TRBJ1-2, reads KAGVTQTPRYLIKTRGQQVTLSCSPISGHRSVSWYQQTPGQGLQFLFEYFSETQRNKGNFPGRFSGRQFSNSRSEMNVSTLELGDSALYLCASSLAGGRGYTFGSGTRLTVV.

This rearrangement joins TRBV7-8 to TRBJ2-5; D unclear. Trimming cost V 3 bases and J 1 base, with 6 bases left between them. The germline V gene encodes CDR1 SGHVS and CDR2 FQNEAQ. The CDR3 totals 13 residues. In DNA form, the CDR3 reads TGTGCCAGCAGCTTTCCGGTCCAAGAGACCCAGTACTTC. It yields the protein CASSFPVQETQYF. The whole variable domain, filled in from reference TRBV7-8 and TRBJ2-5, reads GAGVSQSPRYKVAKRGQDVALRCDPISGHVSLFWYQQALGQGPEFLTYFQNEAQLDKSGLPSDRFFAERPEGSVSTLKIQRTQQEDSAVYLCASSFPVQETQYFGPGTRLLVL.

This chain uses TRBV27 with TRBJ2-3; 7 bases match TRBD1. There are 14 residues in the CDR3. J was trimmed by 4 bases and V by 5 bases; bases with no gene match: 6. Germline V CDR1 and CDR2: MNHEY, SMNVEV (reference sequence). The CDR3, as DNA: TGTGCCAGCAGTCAGACAGGGTTGGCAGATACGCAGTATTTT. Amino acids: CASSQTGLADTQYF.

This chain uses TRBV6-6 with TRBJ1-2, with 8 bases identical to TRBD1. The CDR3 length is 14 residues. With 6 bases clipped from V and 8 bases from J, the junction kept 11 bases outside the gene matches. In germline, CDR1 is MNHNY, CDR2 SVGAGI (reference sequence). The CDR3 loop reads CASSPGQANWGYTF. DNA for the CDR3: TGTGCCAGCAGCCCGGGACAGGCGAATTGGGGCTACACCTTC.

This chain uses TRBV7-9 with TRBJ2-4; D perhaps matches TRBD1 (6 bases). This CDR3 has 14 residues. CDR1 is SEHNR and CDR2 is FQNEAQ in the germline V gene (reference sequence). V was pared by 2 bases and J by 1 base, with 6 bases between. The CDR3 region has the DNA TGTGCCAGCAGCTTAACAGGGGCCAAAAACATTCAGTACTTC. It encodes CASSLTGAKNIQYF.

The chain employs TRBV29-1 and TRBJ1-1; 7 nucleotides align to TRBD1. The CDR3 contains 13 residues. Germline-derived CDR1 and CDR2 are SQVTM and ANQGSEA. Trimming at V came to 7 bases and at J to 1 base, leaving 6 bases not matched to a gene. The CDR3 loop is CSAQTGRNTEAFF. The CDR3 DNA is TGCAGCGCACAGACAGGGAGGAACACTGAAGCTTTCTTT. The entire variable domain, with the rest obtained from reference TRBV29-1 and TRBJ1-1, is as follows: SAVISQKPSRDICQRGTSLTIQCQVDSQVTMMFWYRQQPGQSLTLIATANQGSEATYESGFVIDKFPISRPNLTFSTLTVSNMSPEDSSIYLCSAQTGRNTEAFFGQGTRLTVV.

About this clone itself: The germline gene is not matched at one end of the junction; a read error may be the cause. The same CDR3 also results from other DNA sequences found in this sample. The V call is TRBV15, the J call TRBJ1-4; no clear D gene. CDR3 length equals 14 residues. Germline V lookup: CDR1 LNHNV, CDR2 YYDKDF (reference sequence). CDR3 region: CATSRDVSGGKLFF. In nucleotides, the CDR3 is TGTGCTACCAGCAGAGACGTGAGCGGTGGGAAACTGTTTTTT.

The chain links TRBV6-5 to TRBJ2-7; the D gene is possibly TRBD1 (6 bases). Germline assignment: CDR1 MNHEY and CDR2 SVGAGI. V was clipped by 2 bases and J by 4 bases, with 18 bases between them. The CDR3 sequence is 16 residues long. The chain's CDR3 is CASSYQIGTRGYEQYF. The CDR3 bases are TGTGCCAGCAGTTACCAAATCGGGACCAGGGGTTACGAGCAGTACTTC.

The chain joins TRBV7-9 to TRBJ1-5; the D gene is possibly TRBD1 (6 bases). The CDR3 totals 15 residues. Trimming removed 5 bases at V and 5 bases at J, with 16 bases between. Per the germline V gene, CDR1 is SEHNR and CDR2 is FQNEAQ (reference sequence). This chain's CDR3 is CASSEGVGAHQPQHF. The CDR3 DNA reads TGTGCCAGCAGCGAAGGGGTGGGGGCTCATCAGCCCCAGCATTTT.

The chain combines TRBV6-2 or TRBV6-3 with TRBJ2-3; 11 bases align to TRBD1. Germline assignment: CDR1 MNHEY and CDR2 SVGEGT. The CDR3 contains 15 residues. Unmatched junction bases numbered 6, after V lost 4 bases and J lost 6 bases. The CDR3 loop is CASSLGQGAVDTQYF. The CDR3, as DNA: TGTGCCAGCAGTTTAGGACAGGGGGCTGTTGATACGCAGTATTTT.

The chain carries TRBV28 and TRBJ1-1; 12 bases align to TRBD1. Germline V gene lookup returns CDR1 MDHEN and CDR2 SYDVKM. The CDR3 extends over 16 amino acids. The V and J ends lost 2 bases and 5 bases, in that order; junction bases with no gene match: 6. The CDR3 sequence: CASSLRGQGAWTEAFF. The CDR3 region has the DNA TGTGCCAGCAGTTTAAGGGGACAGGGGGCATGGACTGAAGCTTTCTTT. The full variable domain, rest sourced from reference TRBV28 and TRBJ1-1, is DVKVTQSSRYLVKRTGEKVFLECVQDMDHENMFWYRQDPGLGLRLIYFSYDVKMKEKGDIPEGYSVSREKKERFSLILESASTNQTSMYLCASSLRGQGAWTEAFFGQGTRLTVV.

This clone appeared a single time. The V gene is TRBV12-3 or TRBV12-4, the J gene TRBJ1-1; maybe TRBD1 (5 bases). Trimming took 3 bases from V and 4 from J, leaving 9 bases between them. The length of the CDR3 is 13 residues. CDR3 nucleotide sequence: TGTGCCAGCAGTTTGGGGCAGTTCACTGAAGCTTTCTTT. This translates into CASSLGQFTEAFF.

This sequence joins TRBV7-9 and TRBJ1-5; perhaps TRBD1 as D (6 bases). The germline V gene has CDR1 SEHNR and CDR2 FQNEAQ (reference sequence). The CDR3 has 16 residues. Trimming cost V 3 bases and J 4 bases, with 16 bases left between them. Here the CDR3 reads CASSFSGQRLNQPQHF. The CDR3 DNA is TGTGCCAGCAGCTTCAGTGGACAGCGCCTAAATCAGCCCCAGCATTTT.

The chain joins TRBV19 to TRBJ2-7, with a tentative D call TRBD1 (5 bases). The V end was cut by 4 bases, the J end by 2 bases, with 6 bases between. Germline V gene data show CDR1 as LNHDA and CDR2 as SQIVND (reference sequence). The CDR3 runs 12 residues. Written as DNA, the CDR3 is TGTGCCAGTAGTAAGGGGACCTACGAGCAGTACTTC. Its protein product is CASSKGTYEQYF.

This CDR3 is CASRDSMTGSGNTIYF. As DNA, the CDR3 is TGTGCCAGCAGGGACTCAATGACCGGCTCTGGAAACACCATATATTTT. The J gene is TRBJ1-3, the V gene TRBV6-6; the D is unclear. This CDR3 spans 16 amino acids. Germline CDR1 and CDR2: MNHNY and SVGAGI (reference sequence). Trimming took 6 bases from V and 0 from J, leaving 15 bases between them.

V usage is TRBV5-4 and J usage is TRBJ2-7, with D possibly being TRBD2 (5 bases). CDR3 size: 13 residues. Trimming left V 3 bases short and J 4 bases short, with 11 bases between. Per the germline V gene, CDR1 is SGHNT and CDR2 is YYREEE (reference sequence). The DNA of the CDR3 is TGTGCCAGCAGCTCCGACCTAGCTTACGAGCAGTACTTC. The encoded protein is CASSSDLAYEQYF.

The chain uses TRBV7-8 and TRBJ1-6; possible D gene TRBD1, 6 bases. The V gene's germline CDR1 is SGHVS and CDR2 FQNEAQ. The CDR3 has 17 residues. V was shortened by 5 bases and J by 0 bases, with 14 bases between the two germline ends. Here the CDR3 reads CASSARGGGSYNSPLHF. CDR3 DNA: TGTGCCAGCAGCGCAAGGGGGGGAGGCTCCTATAATTCACCCCTCCACTTT.

The rearrangement joins TRBV7-9 to TRBJ2-1; D might be TRBD1 (6 bases). The CDR3 runs 19 residues. Per the germline V gene, CDR1 is SEHNR and CDR2 is FQNEAQ (reference sequence). The germline V and J ends were trimmed by 5 bases and 6 bases, with 29 bases remaining between them. The CDR3 is CASSRFWTARTPNGNEQFF. The CDR3, as DNA: TGTGCCAGCAGCCGCTTCTGGACAGCAAGAACCCCAAACGGCAATGAGCAGTTCTTC.

The chain has TRBV6-5 and TRBJ1-2; perhaps TRBD1 as D (5 bases). This CDR3 contains 13 residues. From germline, CDR1 is MNHEY and CDR2 SVGAGI. V was clipped by 11 bases and J by 4 bases, with 17 bases between them. CDR3 nucleotides: TGTGCCTGTATAAAGCAGGGTGGCTATGGCTACACCTTC. Translated: CACIKQGGYGYTF.

The table lists this clone with a few counts. CDR3 in amino acids: CASSLARSTRSNQPQHF. The CDR3 nucleotides are TGTGCCAGCAGCTTAGCGAGATCTACGAGGAGCAATCAGCCCCAGCATTTT. The V gene is TRBV7-8, the J gene TRBJ1-5, with D unresolved. The germline CDR1 and CDR2 sequences are SGHVS and FQNEAQ. V lost 0 bases to trimming and J lost 1 base, with 13 bases between them. The length of the CDR3 is 17 residues.

The chain carries TRBV5-5 and TRBJ1-1, with TRBD1 identical over 11 bases. V was clipped by 0 bases and J by 4 bases; unmatched bases: 5. Per germline, CDR1 SGHKS and CDR2 YYEKEE (reference sequence). This CDR3 has 16 residues. The DNA for the CDR3 is TGTGCCAGCAGCTTGGGACCCGGGACAGGGGGCACTGAAGCTTTCTTT. Translated, it gives CASSLGPGTGGTEAFF. The complete variable domain, with remaining parts taken from reference TRBV5-5 and TRBJ1-1, reads DAGVTQSPTHLIKTRGQQVTLRCSPISGHKSVSWYQQVLGQGPQFIFQYYEKEERGRGNFPDRFSARQFPNYSSELNVNALLLGDSALYLCASSLGPGTGGTEAFFGQGTRLTVV.

The chain has TRBV27 and TRBJ1-3; 9 bases are a match to TRBD1. This CDR3 comprises 14 residues. The germline V gene has CDR1 MNHEY and CDR2 SMNVEV (reference sequence). The V segment lost 6 bases and the J segment 4 bases; nucleotides outside the gene matches: 4. CDR3 sequence: CASRGQGTGNTIYF. CDR3 sequence (DNA): TGTGCCAGCAGGGGACAGGGTACAGGAAACACCATATATTTT.

The chain has TRBV7-8 and TRBJ2-2; 8 bases are a match to TRBD1. The CDR3 is 15 amino acids. V lost 2 bases, J lost 6 bases, and 5 bases stayed unmatched. Germline lookup yields CDR1 SGHVS and CDR2 FQNEAQ. CDR3 sequence: CASSLLQGVAGELFF. The CDR3 region has the DNA TGTGCCAGCAGCTTACTACAGGGGGTCGCCGGGGAGCTGTTTTTT. The whole variable domain, filled in from reference TRBV7-8 and TRBJ2-2, reads GAGVSQSPRYKVAKRGQDVALRCDPISGHVSLFWYQQALGQGPEFLTYFQNEAQLDKSGLPSDRFFAERPEGSVSTLKIQRTQQEDSAVYLCASSLLQGVAGELFFGEGSRLTVL.

The genes are TRBV7-9 and TRBJ1-1; the D gene is possibly TRBD1 (6 bases). There are 16 residues in the CDR3. Trimming took 5 bases from V and 1 from J, leaving 17 bases between them. Germline V lookup: CDR1 SEHNR, CDR2 FQNEAQ (reference sequence). This chain's CDR3 is CASSLLWGGANTEAFF. The CDR3 nucleotides read TGTGCCAGCAGCCTGCTTTGGGGGGGCGCGAACACTGAAGCTTTCTTT.

V and J are TRBV7-9 and TRBJ1-1; 7 bases align to TRBD1. J was trimmed by 4 bases and V by 3 bases; bases with no gene match: 8. CDR3 size: 15 residues. Germline loops: CDR1 SEHNR, CDR2 FQNEAQ (reference sequence). The CDR3 region is CASSFYRGVRTEAFF. CDR3 in DNA: TGTGCCAGCAGCTTTTACAGGGGTGTACGCACTGAAGCTTTCTTT.

The chain has TRBV9 and TRBJ2-2; TRBD2 agrees at 7 bases. The CDR3 totals 15 residues. V lost 2 bases, J lost 4 bases, and 5 bases stayed unmatched. The germline V gene encodes CDR1 SGDLS and CDR2 YYNGEE. This CDR3 reads CASSVGGSSTGELFF. The CDR3 DNA follows: TGTGCCAGCAGCGTCGGGGGGTCTAGCACCGGGGAGCTGTTTTTT.